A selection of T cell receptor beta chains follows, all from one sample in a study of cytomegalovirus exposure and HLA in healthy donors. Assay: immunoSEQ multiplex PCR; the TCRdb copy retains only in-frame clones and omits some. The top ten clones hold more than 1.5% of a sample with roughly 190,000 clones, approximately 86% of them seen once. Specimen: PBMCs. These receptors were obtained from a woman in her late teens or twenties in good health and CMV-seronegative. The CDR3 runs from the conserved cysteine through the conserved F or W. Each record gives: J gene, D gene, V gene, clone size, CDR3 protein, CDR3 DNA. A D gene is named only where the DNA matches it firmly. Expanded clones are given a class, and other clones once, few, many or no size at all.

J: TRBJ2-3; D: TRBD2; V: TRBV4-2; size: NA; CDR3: CASSQVLAGRADTQYF; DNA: TGTGCCAGCAGCCAAGTACTAGCGGGACGAGCGGATACGCAGTATTTT
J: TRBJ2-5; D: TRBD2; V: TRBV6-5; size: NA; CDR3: CASRPNLAGGTQTYF; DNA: TGTGCCAGCAGGCCTAATCTAGCGGGAGGGACTCAAACGTACTTC
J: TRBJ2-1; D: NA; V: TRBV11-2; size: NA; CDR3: CASSPTRSSYNEQFF; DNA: TGTGCCAGCAGCCCGACTAGGAGCTCCTACAATGAGCAGTTCTTC
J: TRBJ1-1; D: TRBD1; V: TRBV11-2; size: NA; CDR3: CASSLVGAGGYTEAFF; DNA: TGTGCCAGCAGCTTAGTTGGGGCAGGGGGCTACACTGAAGCTTTCTTT
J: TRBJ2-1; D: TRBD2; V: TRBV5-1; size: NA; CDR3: CASSLLAGGGDEQFF; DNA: TGCGCCAGCAGCTTGTTAGCGGGAGGTGGAGATGAGCAGTTCTTC
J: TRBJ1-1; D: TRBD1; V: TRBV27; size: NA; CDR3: CASSFLLGTTGTGIMNTEAFF; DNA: TGTGCCAGCAGTTTCCTCCTCGGGACCACCGGGACAGGCATTATGAACACTGAAGCTTTCTTT
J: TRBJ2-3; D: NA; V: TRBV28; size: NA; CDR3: CASSLDSLADTQYF; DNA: TGTGCCAGCAGTTTGGACAGTCTGGCAGATACGCAGTATTTT
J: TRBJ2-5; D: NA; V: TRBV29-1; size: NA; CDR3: CSVPPKGAQETQYF; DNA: TGCAGCGTGCCCCCCAAGGGAGCACAAGAGACCCAGTACTTC
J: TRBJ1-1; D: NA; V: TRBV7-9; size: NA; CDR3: CASSFEGGTEAFF; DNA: TGTGCCAGCAGCTTTGAGGGTGGGACTGAAGCTTTCTTT
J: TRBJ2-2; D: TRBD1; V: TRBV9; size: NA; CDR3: CASSVGSGTAWELFF; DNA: TGTGCCAGCAGCGTAGGATCCGGGACAGCTTGGGAGCTGTTTTTT
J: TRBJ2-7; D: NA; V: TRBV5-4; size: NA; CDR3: CASSVSGIYEQYF; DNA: TGTGCCAGCAGCGTGTCGGGGATCTACGAGCAGTACTTC
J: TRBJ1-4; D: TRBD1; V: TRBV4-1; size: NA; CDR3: CASSPTRGRVEKLFF; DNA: TGCGCCAGCAGCCCGACCAGGGGGCGGGTTGAAAAACTGTTTTTT
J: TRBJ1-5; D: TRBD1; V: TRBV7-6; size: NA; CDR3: CASSLGTGAEQPQHF; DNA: TGTGCCAGCAGCTTAGGGACAGGGGCTGAACAGCCCCAGCATTTT
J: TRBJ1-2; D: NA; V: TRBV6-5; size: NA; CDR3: CATTPGYGYTF; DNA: TGTGCCACCACGCCGGGGTATGGCTACACCTTC
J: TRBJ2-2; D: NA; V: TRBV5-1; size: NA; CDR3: CASSLEQGSTGELFF; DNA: TGCGCCAGCAGCTTGGAACAGGGTTCCACCGGGGAGCTGTTTTTT
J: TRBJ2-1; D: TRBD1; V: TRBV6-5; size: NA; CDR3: CASSYLQGKAYNEQFF; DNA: TGTGCCAGCAGTTACCTACAGGGGAAGGCCTACAATGAGCAGTTCTTC
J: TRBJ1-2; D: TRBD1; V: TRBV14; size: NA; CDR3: CASSLGTAYGYTF; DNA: TGTGCCAGCAGTCTCGGGACAGCCTATGGCTACACCTTC
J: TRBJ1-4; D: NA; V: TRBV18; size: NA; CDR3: CASSPFQGGDEKLFF; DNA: TGTGCCAGCTCACCATTCCAGGGCGGGGATGAAAAACTGTTTTTT
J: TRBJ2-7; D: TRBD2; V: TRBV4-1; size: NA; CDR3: CASSQGQGTSGAYEQYF; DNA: TGCGCCAGCAGCCAAGGACAGGGGACTAGCGGGGCCTACGAGCAGTACTTC
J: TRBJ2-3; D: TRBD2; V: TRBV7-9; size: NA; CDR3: CASSLRTGLGPSTDTQYF; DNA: TGTGCCAGCAGCTTAAGGACGGGACTAGGTCCTAGCACAGATACGCAGTATTTT
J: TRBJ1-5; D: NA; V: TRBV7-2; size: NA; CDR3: CASSFGGNQPQHF; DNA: TGTGCCAGCAGCTTCGGGGGGAATCAGCCCCAGCATTTT
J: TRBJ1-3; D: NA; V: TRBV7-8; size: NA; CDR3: CASSLRVSDTIYF; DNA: TGTGCCAGCAGCTTGCGTGTTTCGGACACCATATATTTT
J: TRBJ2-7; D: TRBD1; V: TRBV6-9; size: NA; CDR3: CASSSTGTGDYEQYF; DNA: TGTGCCAGCAGTTCAACCGGGACAGGGGACTACGAGCAGTACTTC
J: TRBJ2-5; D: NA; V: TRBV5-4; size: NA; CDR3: CASSLVPGQETQYF; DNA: TGTGCCAGCAGCTTGGTGCCAGGTCAAGAGACCCAGTACTTC
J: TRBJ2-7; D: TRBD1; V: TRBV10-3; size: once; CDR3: CATSDRVETNEQYF; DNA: TGTGCCACCTCCGACAGGGTAGAGACAAACGAGCAGTACTTC
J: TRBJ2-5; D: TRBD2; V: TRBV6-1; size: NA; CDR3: CASRGTSGRWVTQYF; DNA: TGTGCCAGCAGGGGGACTAGCGGGAGATGGGTGACCCAGTACTTC
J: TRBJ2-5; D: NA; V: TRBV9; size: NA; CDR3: CASSVAYQETQYF; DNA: TGTGCCAGCAGCGTAGCGTACCAAGAGACCCAGTACTTC
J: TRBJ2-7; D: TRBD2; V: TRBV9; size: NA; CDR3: CASSLAGGPMYEQYF; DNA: TGTGCCAGCAGCTTAGCGGGAGGGCCGATGTACGAGCAGTACTTC
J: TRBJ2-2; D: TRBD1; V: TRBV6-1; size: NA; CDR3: CASSGSGTVTGELFF; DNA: TGTGCCAGCAGTGGATCTGGGACAGTAACCGGGGAGCTGTTTTTT
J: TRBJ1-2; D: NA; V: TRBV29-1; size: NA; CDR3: CSVSGPGGYTF; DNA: TGCAGCGTTTCCGGCCCGGGTGGCTACACCTTC
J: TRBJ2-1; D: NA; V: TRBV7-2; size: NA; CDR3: CASSSLRDNEQFF; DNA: TGTGCCAGCAGCTCCCTCAGGGACAATGAGCAGTTCTTC
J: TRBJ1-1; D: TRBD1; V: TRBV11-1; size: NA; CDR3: CASSFRDRAMNTEAFF; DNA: TGTGCCAGCAGCTTCCGGGACAGGGCAATGAACACTGAAGCTTTCTTT